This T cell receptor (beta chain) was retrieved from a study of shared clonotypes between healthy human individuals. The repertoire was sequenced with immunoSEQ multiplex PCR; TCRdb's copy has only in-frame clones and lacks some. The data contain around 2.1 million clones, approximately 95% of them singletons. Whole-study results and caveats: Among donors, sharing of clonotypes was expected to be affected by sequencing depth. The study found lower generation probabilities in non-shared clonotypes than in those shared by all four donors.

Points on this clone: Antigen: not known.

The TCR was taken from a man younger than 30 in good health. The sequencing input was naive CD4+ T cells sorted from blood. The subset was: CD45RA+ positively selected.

CDR3 sequence: CASSEAASSTQHF. In DNA, the CDR3 is TGTGCCAGCAGTGAAGCAGCGAGTTCGACCCAGCATTTT. V and J are TRBV2 and TRBJ1-5, with D unresolved. Trimming removed 0 bases from V and 11 bases from J, with 11 bases in between. This CDR3 is 13 amino acids long. The germline gives CDR1 SNHLY, CDR2 FYNNEI.